Each of the 17 T cell receptor beta chains below was sequenced from the same sample in a study of T cells in Graves' hyperthyroidism and ophthalmopathy. The TCR beta CDR3 regions underwent amplification using RNA transcripts as the source. Carried out on the TCR CDR3, a first-round RT-PCR used the HTBI primer set. Each CDR3 protein is one row after TCRdb ran MiXCR on the multiplex PCR reads. The sample lists 500,000 to 750,000 distinct CDR3 sequences, about 14% seen once, with less than 9% in the top ten. Sequencing was performed on blood. The receptors here all came from a woman between 18 and 29 years old with Graves' ophthalmopathy.

This clonotype was counted many times. This chain joins TRBV7-3 and TRBJ2-2; the match to TRBD2 covers 14 bases. Germline-derived CDR1 and CDR2 are SGHTA and FQGTGA. Trimming at V came to 1 base and at J to 0 bases, leaving 1 base not matched to a gene. The CDR3 is 18 amino acids. This chain's CDR3 is CASSLKGLAGANTGELFF. The DNA of the CDR3 is TGTGCCAGCAGCTTAAAGGGACTAGCGGGGGCGAACACCGGGGAGCTGTTTTTT. The entire variable domain, with the rest obtained from reference TRBV7-3 and TRBJ2-2, is as follows: GAGVSQTPSNKVTEKGKYVELRCDPISGHTALYWYRQSLGQGPEFLIYFQGTGAADDSGLPNDRFFAVRPEGSVSTLKIQRTERGDSAVYLCASSLKGLAGANTGELFFGEGSRLTVL.

This clonotype was detected ten times or more. The chain employs TRBV3-1 and TRBJ2-7; D is uncertain. Trimming stripped 4 bases from V and 6 bases from J, with 13 bases between. Germline V gene lookup returns CDR1 LGHDT and CDR2 YNNKEL (reference sequence). There are 13 residues in the CDR3. CDR3 nucleotides: TGTGCCAGCAGCCCCCGTCCGGGCGGCGAGCAGTACTTC. Protein product: CASSPRPGGEQYF.

The chain links TRBV4-1 to TRBJ1-4; the D is unclear. V was cut by 4 bases and J by 1 base, with 7 bases left in between. CDR1 and CDR2 (germline): MGHRA, YSYEKL. This CDR3 comprises 14 residues. Here the CDR3 reads CASSPRETNEKLFF. The DNA of the CDR3 is TGCGCCAGCAGCCCAAGGGAAACTAATGAAAAACTGTTTTTT.

In this sample, this clonotype turned up many times. This chain uses TRBV28 with TRBJ2-1; 9 bases line up with TRBD1. CDR1 is MDHEN, CDR2 SYDVKM, per germline. V shed 3 bases and J 8 bases; nucleotides not matched to a gene: 2. The CDR3 sequence is 13 residues long. The CDR3 reads CASSLDRGHEQFF. DNA for the CDR3: TGTGCCAGCAGTTTGGACAGGGGCCATGAGCAGTTCTTC.

The J gene is TRBJ1-2, the V gene TRBV6-1, with D possibly being TRBD1 (5 bases). V lost 6 bases and J 2 bases, leaving 13 bases between the germline ends. The CDR3 has 14 residues. Germline CDR1 reads MNHNS; CDR2 reads SASEGT. The CDR3 loop is CASSPSGGNYGYTF. The CDR3 DNA reads as TGTGCCAGCAGCCCCTCTGGGGGAAACTATGGCTACACCTTC.

This clonotype was recorded many times. The V gene is TRBV28, the J gene TRBJ2-2; D possibly uses TRBD1 or TRBD2 (6 bases each). CDR1 MDHEN and CDR2 SYDVKM come from the germline V gene. This CDR3 contains 19 residues. V lost 6 bases to trimming and J lost 0 bases, with 23 bases between them. Here the CDR3 DNA reads TGTGCCAGCAGCTATTCAGGGGTAGCGGAGGGCGCGAACACCGGGGAGCTGTTTTTT. As protein: CASSYSGVAEGANTGELFF.

Remarks on this clonotype: This may come from a read error, since a much larger clone is one base off. The V gene is TRBV7-2, the J gene TRBJ2-4, with 10 bases lining up with TRBD2. Trimming removed 4 bases from V and 2 bases from J; junction bases left unmatched: 11. The CDR3 loop spans 18 amino acids. CDR1 SGHTA and CDR2 FQGNSA come from the germline V gene. For the CDR3, the DNA is TGTGCCAGCAGCTCCGACACAAATAGCGGGAGGTCCAAAAACATTCAGTACTTC. It translates to CASSSDTNSGRSKNIQYF.

This chain links TRBV6-9 with TRBJ2-7; 8 bases are a match to TRBD1. CDR3 size: 15 residues. Germline assignment: CDR1 MNHGY and CDR2 SVAAGI. Trimming cost V 3 bases and J 2 bases; bases outside gene matches: 6. Written as DNA, the CDR3 is TGTGCCAGCAGTTACGGTCGGGACAGGACCTACGAGCAGTACTTC. Amino acids: CASSYGRDRTYEQYF.

This clonotype was observed at least ten times. The chain recombines TRBV18 with TRBJ2-2; no reliable D call. V was pared by 2 bases and J by 6 bases, with 10 bases between. CDR1 is KGHSH and CDR2 is LQKENI in the germline V gene. The CDR3 consists of 14 residues. The CDR3 here is CASSPIRLSGELFF. The CDR3 DNA is TGTGCCAGCTCACCAATCCGGTTGTCCGGGGAGCTGTTTTTT. The full variable domain, completed using reference TRBV18 and TRBJ2-2, is NAGVMQNPRHLVRRRGQEARLRCSPMKGHSHVYWYRQLPEEGLKFMVYLQKENIIDESGMPKERFSAEFPKEGPSILRIQQVVRGDSAAYFCASSPIRLSGELFFGEGSRLTVL.

The chain joins TRBV15 to TRBJ1-5, with TRBD1 identical over 8 bases. V lost 3 bases to trimming and J lost 0 bases; unmatched junction nucleotides: 13. The CDR3 consists of 19 residues. CDR1 is LNHNV, CDR2 YYDKDF, per germline (reference sequence). CDR3 DNA: TGTGCCACCAGCAGTGGACAGGGATGGAATGCGGGTAGCAATCAGCCCCAGCATTTT. This encodes CATSSGQGWNAGSNQPQHF.

The chain recombines TRBV7-9 with TRBJ1-6; perhaps TRBD1 as D (6 bases). The CDR3 has 16 residues. Looked up from germline, CDR1 is SEHNR and CDR2 is FQNEAQ (reference sequence). V was shortened by 3 bases and J by 5 bases, with 14 bases between the two germline ends. This chain's CDR3 is CASSFSGGPNNSPLHF. The DNA of the CDR3 is TGTGCCAGCAGCTTCAGCGGGGGGCCTAATAATTCACCCCTCCACTTT.

This clonotype was picked up a small number of times. The gene calls are TRBV5-6 and TRBJ2-2, with TRBD2 matching 13 bases. Germline trimming cut 3 bases from V and 0 bases from J; bases unmatched to any gene: 5. This CDR3 is built from 18 residues. The germline V gene has CDR1 SGHDT and CDR2 YYEEEE. CDR3 residues: CASSSRTSGSPNTGELFF. CDR3 sequence (DNA): TGTGCCAGCAGCTCCCGGACTAGCGGGAGCCCGAACACCGGGGAGCTGTTTTTT. Looking up the rest from reference TRBV5-6 and TRBJ2-2 gives the full variable domain: DAGVTQSPTHLIKTRGQQVTLRCSPKSGHDTVSWYQQALGQGPQFIFQYYEEEERQRGNFPDRFSGHQFPNYSSELNVNALLLGDSALYLCASSSRTSGSPNTGELFFGEGSRLTVL.

The table lists this clonotype with many counts. V and J are TRBV2 and TRBJ1-2; no firm D call. There are 15 residues in the CDR3. Germline loops: CDR1 SNHLY, CDR2 FYNNEI. The V end was cut by 6 bases, the J end by 7 bases, with 21 bases between. This chain's CDR3 is CASRPTRRATGGYTF. The CDR3 DNA is TGTGCCAGCAGGCCAACGCGGCGGGCCACGGGTGGCTACACCTTC.

The J gene is TRBJ1-5, the V gene TRBV28; D is perhaps TRBD1 (6 bases). CDR3 size: 17 residues. The germline V gene encodes CDR1 MDHEN and CDR2 SYDVKM. Trimming pared 1 base from V and 1 base from J, leaving 14 bases between. CDR3 bases: TGTGCCAGCAGTTTATCCGGGGGCAGGAGAAGCAATCAGCCCCAGCATTTT. It codes for CASSLSGGRRSNQPQHF.

The rearrangement links TRBV4-1 to TRBJ2-1, with D perhaps matching TRBD2 (5 bases). The CDR3 covers 16 residues. The ends were cut back, 4 bases at V and 10 bases at J, with 23 bases in the middle. From germline, CDR1 is MGHRA and CDR2 YSYEKL. The CDR3 spells CASSPSGGRSYDEQFF. CDR3 in DNA: TGCGCCAGCAGCCCGTCAGGCGGGCGATCCTACGACGAGCAGTTCTTC.

The sample holds many counts of this clonotype. The V and J genes are TRBV6-5 and TRBJ2-1, with D possibly matching TRBD1 (5 bases). The germline gives CDR1 MNHEY, CDR2 SVGAGI. Trimming took 0 bases from V and 3 from J, leaving 9 bases between them. The CDR3 loop spans 15 amino acids. Written as DNA, the CDR3 is TGTGCCAGCAGTTACTCGACAGCCAGCTACAATGAGCAGTTCTTC. Protein product: CASSYSTASYNEQFF.

This clonotype was seen repeatedly, ten times or more. The CDR3 sequence: CASSSDPGLNYEQYF. The CDR3 coding sequence is TGTGCCAGCAGTTCCGACCCGGGACTAAACTACGAGCAGTACTTC. J is TRBJ2-7 and V is TRBV6-1; 7 bases fit TRBD2. Germline V lookup: CDR1 MNHNS, CDR2 SASEGT. This CDR3 has 15 amino acids. Losses at the gene ends were 5 bases for V and 3 bases for J; bases not matched to a gene: 10.